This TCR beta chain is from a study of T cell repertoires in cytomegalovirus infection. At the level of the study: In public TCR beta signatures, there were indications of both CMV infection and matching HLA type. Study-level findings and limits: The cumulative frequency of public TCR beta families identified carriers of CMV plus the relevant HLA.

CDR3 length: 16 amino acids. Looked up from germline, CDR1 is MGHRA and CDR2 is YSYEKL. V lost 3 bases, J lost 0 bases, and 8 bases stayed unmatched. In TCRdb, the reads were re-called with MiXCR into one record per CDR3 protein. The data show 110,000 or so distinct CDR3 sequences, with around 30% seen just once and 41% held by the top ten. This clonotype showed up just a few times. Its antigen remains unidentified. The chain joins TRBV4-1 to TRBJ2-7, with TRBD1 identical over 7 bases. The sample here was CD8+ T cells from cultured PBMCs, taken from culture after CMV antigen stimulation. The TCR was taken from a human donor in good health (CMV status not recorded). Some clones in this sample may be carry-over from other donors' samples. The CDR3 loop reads CASSHEQGVFSYEQYF. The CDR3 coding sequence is TGCGCCAGCAGCCATGAGCAGGGGGTTTTCTCCTACGAGCAGTACTTC.